This TCR beta chain comes out of a study of cytomegalovirus exposure and HLA in healthy donors. Study-level information: The approximately 710 first-cohort repertoires and the 95 to 150 validation repertoires shared the same platform, a later analysis reported. Notes on the study in general: The study designated 164 TCR beta chains cytomegalovirus-associated. Specificity for CMV antigens was confirmed in vitro for a few of the CMV-associated chains. Both high specificity and high sensitivity reportedly marked the classifier's diagnosis of cytomegalovirus status.

Sequencing used immunoSEQ multiplex PCR; TCRdb keeps in-frame clones, though not all of them. The profile shows 150,000 to 200,000 clones, about 82% of them singletons. Between the trimmed V and J ends, which lost 4 bases and 3 bases, there was a span of 16 bases. Germline lookup yields CDR1 SGHDT and CDR2 YYEEEE. The CDR3 extends over 15 amino acids. With regard to this clone: Its specificity is unknown.

This chain connects TRBV5-6 to TRBJ1-2, with unresolved D. The sample taken for sequencing was PBMCs. This receptor was obtained from a woman between 18 and 29 years old in good health and CMV-seronegative. The CDR3 sequence: CASSHLRESHYGYTF. The CDR3 DNA reads TGTGCCAGCAGCCATCTTAGGGAGTCACACTATGGCTACACCTTC.